This T cell receptor (beta chain) was sequenced for a study of Ad26.COV2.S vaccination and SARS-CoV-2 variants. Repertoires were generated with immunoSEQ multiplex PCR, while TCRdb's copy carries only in-frame clones and drops some. The repertoire holds roughly 380,000 clones, with roughly nine tenths as singletons. The CDR3 sequence is 14 residues long. J gave up 2 bases and V 9 bases, and 4 bases lay outside the gene matches. Per the germline V gene, CDR1 is ENHRY and CDR2 is SYGVKD. Study-level results: Substantial breadth was reportedly displayed by spike-specific CD8+ and CD4+ T cell responses after vaccination. Ad26.COV2.S recipients had broader spike-specific TCRs (P = 0.0014).

As to this clone: Its antigen remains unidentified.

The chain couples TRBV10-3 to TRBJ1-5, with 10 bases that match TRBD1. Sequencing used peripheral blood, obtained after recovery from COVID-19. The clonotype comes from a human donor who had recovered from COVID-19. CDR3 loop: CAIAGTGGNQPQHF. Here the CDR3 DNA reads TGTGCCATAGCCGGGACAGGGGGCAATCAGCCCCAGCATTTT.